The text below deals with one TCR beta chain. The antigen remains undetermined. The data were taken from a study of OX40 agonist ivuxolimab in advanced cancers. As for the study in general: Ivuxolimab was administered intravenously to patients at 0.01 to 10 mg/kg every 2 weeks.

Patients were excluded for autoimmune disease history or systemic immunosuppression. The study, taken as a whole, reports: Relative to CD4+ cells, CD8+ T cells on average had more expanded clones.

The J segment lost 4 bases and the V segment lost 4 bases, leaving 8 bases of the junction unmatched. There are 15 residues in the CDR3. The V gene's germline CDR1 is SGHRS and CDR2 YFSETQ. Produced via immunoSEQ multiplex PCR; TCRdb's table is partial and in-frame only. The sample lists 45,000 to 60,000 clones; 90% were seen once. The sequences come from CD4+ or CD8+ T cells sorted from blood, collected in a trial of the OX40 agonist ivuxolimab. This TCR was sampled from an adult with an advanced solid tumor such as melanoma, head and neck, liver or kidney cancer. J is TRBJ2-7 and V is TRBV5-1; TRBD2 matches 10 bases. The CDR3 region has the DNA TGCGCCAGCAGCGCAGTTGGACTAGCGGATTACGAGCAGTACTTC. It codes for CASSAVGLADYEQYF.